Sequencing of this TCR beta chain was carried out in a study of OX40 agonist ivuxolimab in advanced cancers. Across the whole study: The patients got ivuxolimab, which is an agonistic anti-OX40 (CD134) antibody.

Germline lookup yields CDR1 MDHEN and CDR2 SYDVKM. The CDR3 is 16 amino acids. Trimming at V came to 3 bases and at J to 5 bases, leaving 12 bases not matched to a gene. Study observations and caveats: Both CD4+ and CD8+ T cell populations in blood had undergone clonal expansion by week 6 at 0.1 to 3.0 mg/kg.

Produced via immunoSEQ multiplex PCR; TCRdb's table is partial and in-frame only. The sample has approximately 37,000 clones, approximately 89% seen once. Points on this clone: Its antigen is unknown.

V gene TRBV28 combines with J gene TRBJ1-1, with 7 positions matching TRBD1. Sample: CD4+ or CD8+ T cells sorted from blood, taken in a trial of the OX40 agonist ivuxolimab. The receptor was derived from an adult with an advanced solid tumor such as melanoma, head and neck, liver or kidney cancer. CDR3 DNA sequence: TGTGCCAGCAGTTTGAGTGAGGTGACAGGGTGGACTGAAGCTTTCTTT. Its protein is CASSLSEVTGWTEAFF. Using reference TRBV28 and TRBJ1-1 for the parts outside the CDR3, the full variable domain is DVKVTQSSRYLVKRTGEKVFLECVQDMDHENMFWYRQDPGLGLRLIYFSYDVKMKEKGDIPEGYSVSREKKERFSLILESASTNQTSMYLCASSLSEVTGWTEAFFGQGTRLTVV.